These T cell receptor beta chains were read from a single sample in a study of blood T cell repertoires in COVID-19. The assay was immunoSEQ multiplex PCR, and TCRdb's table has in-frame clones only and misses some. The sample has some 200,000 clones, 92% seen once. Sequencing used peripheral blood. The receptors were sampled from a man in his thirties or forties with acute or convalescent COVID-19. Each CDR3 is given with its conserved first and last residue. D genes are given only for firm matches. The listing skips clone size in some rows; elsewhere it reads once, few, many or a size class.

>TRBV24-1|TRBJ2-5|-|TRBD1
CATSEGGTGGETQYF
TGTGCCACCAGTGAGGGGGGGACAGGGGGAGAGACCCAGTACTTC
>TRBV6-6|TRBJ1-5|-|TRBD1
CASSRTGTGVRNQPQHF
TGTGCCAGCAGCCGAACCGGGACAGGGGTTCGCAATCAGCCCCAGCATTTT
>TRBV28|TRBJ1-4|-|-
CASRTTQLHFEKLFF
TGTGCCAGCAGAACGACACAATTGCATTTTGAAAAACTGTTTTTT
>TRBV3-1/TRBV3-2|TRBJ1-2|-|-
CASSQGPGDYGYTF
TGTGCCAGCAGCCAAGGTCCCGGGGACTATGGCTACACCTTC
>TRBV5-1|TRBJ1-2|-|-
CASSPIMTGRYTF
TGCGCCAGCAGCCCCATAATGACAGGTCGCTACACCTTC
>TRBV29-1|TRBJ2-7|-|-
CSGRGSSPWSEQYF
TGCAGCGGCCGGGGGTCCAGCCCCTGGTCGGAGCAGTACTTC
>TRBV7-8|TRBJ2-5|-|TRBD2
CASSRTGTSGSQETQYF
TGTGCCAGCAGCCGAACCGGGACTAGCGGGTCCCAAGAGACCCAGTACTTC
>TRBV13|TRBJ2-7|-|TRBD2
CASSLGRGVDEQYF
TGTGCCAGCAGCTTAGGCCGGGGGGTCGACGAGCAGTACTTC
>TRBV5-1|TRBJ2-3|-|-
CASSLAGGAQYF
TGCGCCAGCAGCTTGGCGGGGGGCGCGCAGTATTTT
>TRBV30|TRBJ2-7|-|-
CAWSSSPVVKGGYEQYF
TGTGCCTGGAGTTCCTCTCCCGTCGTCAAAGGGGGCTACGAGCAGTACTTC
>TRBV28|TRBJ2-1|-|-
CASRSKTGSSYNEQFF
TGTGCCAGCAGGTCCAAAACAGGTAGCTCCTACAATGAGCAGTTCTTC
>TRBV29-1|TRBJ2-5|-|TRBD2
CSVEDPASGKETQYF
TGCAGCGTTGAAGATCCGGCTAGCGGGAAAGAGACCCAGTACTTC
>TRBV3-1/TRBV3-2|TRBJ1-1|-|-
CASRGGTEAFF
TGTGCCAGCAGGGGGGGCACTGAAGCTTTCTTT
>TRBV28|TRBJ1-1|-|TRBD1
CASSSRTGEANTEAFF
TGTGCCAGCAGTTCCCGGACAGGGGAGGCGAACACTGAAGCTTTCTTT
>TRBV7-9|TRBJ2-3|-|-
CASSFSSIYADTQYF
TGTGCCAGCAGCTTTTCTAGCATTTATGCAGATACGCAGTATTTT
>TRBV9|TRBJ2-7|-|-
CASSVGTWGSYEQYF
TGTGCCAGCAGCGTAGGGACATGGGGCTCCTACGAGCAGTACTTC
>TRBV7-8|TRBJ2-5|-|TRBD1
CASSSGQGGETQYF
TGTGCCAGCAGCTCCGGACAGGGAGGAGAGACCCAGTACTTC
>TRBV18|TRBJ2-3|-|-
CASSLRTTDTQYF
TGTGCCAGCTCACTCAGGACTACTGATACGCAGTATTTT
>TRBV18|TRBJ2-3|-|TRBD1
CASSPPFGQGKAQYF
TGTGCCAGCTCACCACCGTTCGGACAGGGCAAGGCGCAGTATTTT
>TRBV7-9|TRBJ2-6|few|TRBD2
CATLAGGPSGANVLTF
TGTGCCACCCTAGCGGGGGGTCCCTCTGGGGCCAACGTCCTGACTTTC